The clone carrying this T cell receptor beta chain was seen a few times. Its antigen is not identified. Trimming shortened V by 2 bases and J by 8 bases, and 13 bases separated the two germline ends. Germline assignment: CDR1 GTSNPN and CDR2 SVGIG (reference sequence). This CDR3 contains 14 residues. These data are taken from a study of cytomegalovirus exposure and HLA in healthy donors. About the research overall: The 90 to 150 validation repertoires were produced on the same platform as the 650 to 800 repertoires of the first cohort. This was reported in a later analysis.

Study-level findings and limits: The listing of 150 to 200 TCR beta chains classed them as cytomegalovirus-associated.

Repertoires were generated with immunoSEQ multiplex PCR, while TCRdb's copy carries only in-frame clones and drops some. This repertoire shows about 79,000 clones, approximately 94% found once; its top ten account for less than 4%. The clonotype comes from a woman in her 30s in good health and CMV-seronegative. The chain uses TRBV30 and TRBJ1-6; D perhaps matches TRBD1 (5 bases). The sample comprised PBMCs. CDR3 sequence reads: CAWSQLQGDSPLHF. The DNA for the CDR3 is TGTGCCTGGAGTCAGTTGCAGGGCGATTCACCCCTCCACTTT.